This T cell receptor beta chain was recorded in a study of blood T cell repertoires in COVID-19. Study-level background: Samples representing acute and convalescent COVID-19 were sourced from the United States, Italy and Spain. T cells, B-cell-depleted T cells, or PBMCs provided the cDNA or gDNA that served as material.

One Seattle source followed patients from active infection through their disease course. How the authors handled the data: Researchers report that nucleated cell counts were estimated from reference gene primer amplification. Produced via immunoSEQ multiplex PCR; TCRdb's table is partial and in-frame only. From that table come the V and J calls and clone size; the DNA was used to work out D and trimming. The data show about 300,000 clones, about 90% seen once. The CDR3 runs 12 residues. The germline V gene has CDR1 SEHNR and CDR2 FQNEAQ (reference sequence). The V gene end was trimmed by 7 bases and the J gene end by 8 bases; junction bases not matched to a gene: 7.

The source material was peripheral blood. The receptor's source is a woman aged 25 to 45 with COVID-19, enrolled during active disease. V is TRBV7-9 and J is TRBJ1-2, with 7 nucleotides matching TRBD1. The CDR3 region has the DNA TGTGCCAGCACGACAGGGAACGACGGCTACACCTTC. Protein: CASTTGNDGYTF.